This paragraph reports one TCR beta chain. V shed 6 bases, J shed 2 bases, and the junction held 12 bases outside the gene matches. The germline V gene has CDR1 MNHEY and CDR2 SMNVEV (reference sequence). The CDR3 is 17 residues long. Per the original data handling: From reference gene primer amplification, estimates of nucleated cell counts were derived. Measured with immunoSEQ multiplex PCR; TCRdb has only the in-frame clones, and not every one. V, J and clone size reflect that table, while D and trimming were determined from the DNA. The data show roughly 32,000 clones, approximately 90% seen once. This record comes from a study of blood T cell repertoires in COVID-19. Background on the study: Acute-phase and convalescent COVID-19 samples originated in the United States, Italy and Spain. T cells, B-cell-depleted T cells, or PBMCs provided the cDNA or gDNA that served as material.

The receptor was isolated from a man aged 55 to 70 with acute or convalescent COVID-19. Sequenced material: peripheral blood. The chain joins TRBV27 to TRBJ2-1; 8 nucleotides match TRBD2. Here the CDR3 reads CASRRKAGGLTYNEQFF. In nucleotides, the CDR3 is TGTGCCAGCAGGAGGAAGGCGGGAGGACTTACCTACAATGAGCAGTTCTTC.